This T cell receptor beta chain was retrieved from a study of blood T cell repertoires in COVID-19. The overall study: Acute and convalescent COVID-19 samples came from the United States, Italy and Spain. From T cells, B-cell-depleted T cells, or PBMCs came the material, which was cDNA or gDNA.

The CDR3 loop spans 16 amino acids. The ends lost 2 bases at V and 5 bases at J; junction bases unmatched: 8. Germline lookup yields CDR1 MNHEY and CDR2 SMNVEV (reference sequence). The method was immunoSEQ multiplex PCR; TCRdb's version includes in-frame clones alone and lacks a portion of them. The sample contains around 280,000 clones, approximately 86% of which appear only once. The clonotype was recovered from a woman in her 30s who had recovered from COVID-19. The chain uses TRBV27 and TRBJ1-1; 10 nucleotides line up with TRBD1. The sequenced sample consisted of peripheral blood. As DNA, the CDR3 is TGTGCCAGCAGTTTACTCTCGGACAGGGGGAAGACTGAAGCTTTCTTT. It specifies CASSLLSDRGKTEAFF.